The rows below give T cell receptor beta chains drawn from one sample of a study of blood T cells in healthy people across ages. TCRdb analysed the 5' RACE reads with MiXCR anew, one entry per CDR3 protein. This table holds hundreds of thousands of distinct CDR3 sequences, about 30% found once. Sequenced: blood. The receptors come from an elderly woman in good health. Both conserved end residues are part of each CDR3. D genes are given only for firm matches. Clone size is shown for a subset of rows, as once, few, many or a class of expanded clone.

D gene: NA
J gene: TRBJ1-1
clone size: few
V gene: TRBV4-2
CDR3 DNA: TGTGCCAGCAGCCAAGATAGGGACTTTGAAGCTTTCTTT
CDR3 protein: CASSQDRDFEAFF

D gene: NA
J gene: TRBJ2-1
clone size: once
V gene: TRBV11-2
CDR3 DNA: TGTGCCAGCAGCCCCTCGGCGGGGTATGGGTCCTACAATGAGCAGTTCTTC
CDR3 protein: CASSPSAGYGSYNEQFF

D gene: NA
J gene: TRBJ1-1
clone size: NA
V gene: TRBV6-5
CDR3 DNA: TGTGCCAGCAGTCCCCGGACAAAACCGAACACTGAAGCTTTCTTT
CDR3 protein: CASSPRTKPNTEAFF

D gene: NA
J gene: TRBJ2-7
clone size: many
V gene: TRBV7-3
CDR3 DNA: TGTGCCAGCAGCTCCCAACCTGGAGCCTACGAGCAGTACTTC
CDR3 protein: CASSSQPGAYEQYF

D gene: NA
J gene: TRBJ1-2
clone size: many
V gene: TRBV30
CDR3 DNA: TGTGCCTGGAGTGGGGGGGCTGGCTACACCTTC
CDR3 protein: CAWSGGAGYTF

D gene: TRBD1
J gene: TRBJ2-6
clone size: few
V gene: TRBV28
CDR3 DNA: TGTGCCAGCAGCCAAAATCCGGGACAGGAATTCTCTGGGGCCAACGTCCTGACTTTC
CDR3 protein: CASSQNPGQEFSGANVLTF

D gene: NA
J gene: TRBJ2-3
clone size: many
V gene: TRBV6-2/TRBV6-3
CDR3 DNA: TGTGCCAGCGGGGGTTGGACAGATACGCAGTATTTT
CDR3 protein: CASGGWTDTQYF

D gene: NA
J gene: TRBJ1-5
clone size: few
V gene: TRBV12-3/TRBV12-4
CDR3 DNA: TGTGCCAGCAGTTTATACAGGGATAGGAATCAGCCCCAGCATTTT
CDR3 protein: CASSLYRDRNQPQHF

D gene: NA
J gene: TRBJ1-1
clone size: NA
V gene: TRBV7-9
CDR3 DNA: TGTGCCAGCAGCTACGGGGCGTCGGACACTGAAGCTTTCTTT
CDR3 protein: CASSYGASDTEAFF

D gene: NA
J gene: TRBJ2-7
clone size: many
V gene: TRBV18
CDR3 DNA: TGTGCCAGCTCACAAATACCCAAGGGGGTTGCCCCCTACTACGAGCAGTACTTC
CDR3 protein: CASSQIPKGVAPYYEQYF

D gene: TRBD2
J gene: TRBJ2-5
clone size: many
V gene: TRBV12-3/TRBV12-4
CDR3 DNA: TGTGCCAGCAGTTTTACCGGGACTAGCGACGAGACCCAGTACTTC
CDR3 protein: CASSFTGTSDETQYF

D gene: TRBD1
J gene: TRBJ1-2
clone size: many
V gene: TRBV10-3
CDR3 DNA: TGTGCCATCACCCCGGGACAGGGGGCTACCTATGGCTACACCTTC
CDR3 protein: CAITPGQGATYGYTF

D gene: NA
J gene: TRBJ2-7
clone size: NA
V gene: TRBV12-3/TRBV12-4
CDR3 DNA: TGTGCCAGCAGCTGGGGGGGACACTCGCGAGAGCAGTACTTC
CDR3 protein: CASSWGGHSREQYF

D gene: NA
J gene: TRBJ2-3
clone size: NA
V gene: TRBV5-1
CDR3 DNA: TGCGCCAGCAGCGGAGGGGGCGCGGACACAGATACGCAGTATTTT
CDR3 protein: CASSGGGADTDTQYF

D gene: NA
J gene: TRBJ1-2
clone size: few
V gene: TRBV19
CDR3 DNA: TGTGCCAGTAGTATCGTCGGGGGGAGCGGCTACACCTTC
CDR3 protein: CASSIVGGSGYTF

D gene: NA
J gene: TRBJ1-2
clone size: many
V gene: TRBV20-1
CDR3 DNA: TGCAGTGCTAGAGAATCAGACTTCTATGGCTACACCTTC
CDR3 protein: CSARESDFYGYTF

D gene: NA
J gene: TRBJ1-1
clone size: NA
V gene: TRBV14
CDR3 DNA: TGTGCCAGCAGCCCTCGGGGGTTCACTGAAGCTTTCTTT
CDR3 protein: CASSPRGFTEAFF